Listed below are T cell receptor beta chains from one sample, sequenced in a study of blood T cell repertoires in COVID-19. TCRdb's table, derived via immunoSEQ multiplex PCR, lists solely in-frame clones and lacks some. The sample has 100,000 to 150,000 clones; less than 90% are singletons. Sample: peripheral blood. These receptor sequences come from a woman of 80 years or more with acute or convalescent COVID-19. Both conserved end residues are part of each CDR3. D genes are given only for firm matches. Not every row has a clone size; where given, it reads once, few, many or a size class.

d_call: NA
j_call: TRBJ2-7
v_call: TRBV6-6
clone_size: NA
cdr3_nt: TGTGCCAGCAGTTACCTCCTACTCGAGCAGTACTTC
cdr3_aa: CASSYLLLEQYF

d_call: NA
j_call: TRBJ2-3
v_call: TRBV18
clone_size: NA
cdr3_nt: TGTGCCAGCTCACCAACTAGTCTGGGGGATACGCAGTATTTT
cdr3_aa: CASSPTSLGDTQYF

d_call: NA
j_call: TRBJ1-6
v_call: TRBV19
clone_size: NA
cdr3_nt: TGTGCCAGTCATAGGGGGGGTAATTCACCCCTCCACTTT
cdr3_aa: CASHRGGNSPLHF

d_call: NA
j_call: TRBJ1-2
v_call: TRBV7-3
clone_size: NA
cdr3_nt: TGTGCCAGCAGCTTAATTCCAGGGGTTGGTGGCTACACCTTC
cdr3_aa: CASSLIPGVGGYTF

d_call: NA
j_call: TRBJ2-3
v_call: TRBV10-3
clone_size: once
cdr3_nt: TGTGCCATCGCCGTTCCGACCGCTGGCAGGACAGATACGCAGTATTTT
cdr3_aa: CAIAVPTAGRTDTQYF

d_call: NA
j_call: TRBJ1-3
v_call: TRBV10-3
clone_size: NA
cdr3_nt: TGTGCCATCAGTGAGTCTGTAGCCACCAGGGGAGCTGGAAACACCATATATTTT
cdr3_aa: CAISESVATRGAGNTIYF

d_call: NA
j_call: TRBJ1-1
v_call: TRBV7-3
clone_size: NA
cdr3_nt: TGTGCCAGCAGCTTACACAGAAACACTGAAGCTTTCTTT
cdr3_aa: CASSLHRNTEAFF

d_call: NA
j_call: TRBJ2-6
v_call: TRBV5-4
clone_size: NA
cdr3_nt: TGTGCCAGCAGCTTGATGGCTAGGCGCTCCTCTGGGGCCAACGTCCTGACTTTC
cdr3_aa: CASSLMARRSSGANVLTF

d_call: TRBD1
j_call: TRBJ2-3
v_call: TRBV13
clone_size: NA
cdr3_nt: TGTGCCAGCAGCTTCATTCGAGGACAGGGGGCAACAGATACGCAGTATTTT
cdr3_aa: CASSFIRGQGATDTQYF

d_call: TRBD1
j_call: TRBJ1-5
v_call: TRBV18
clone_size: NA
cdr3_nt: TGTGCCAGCTCACCAAATATAGGGGCGGGACAGCACAATCAGCCCCAGCATTTT
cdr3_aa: CASSPNIGAGQHNQPQHF

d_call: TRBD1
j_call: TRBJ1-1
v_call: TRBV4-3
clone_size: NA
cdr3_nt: TGCGCCAGCAGCCAAGCTACACAGGGGTCGGCGGGGGGCACTGAAGCTTTCTTT
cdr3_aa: CASSQATQGSAGGTEAFF

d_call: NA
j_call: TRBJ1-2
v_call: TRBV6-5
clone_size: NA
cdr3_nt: TGTGCCAGCAGTTACTCGGACCGTGGGACAATGGGCTACACCTTC
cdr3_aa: CASSYSDRGTMGYTF

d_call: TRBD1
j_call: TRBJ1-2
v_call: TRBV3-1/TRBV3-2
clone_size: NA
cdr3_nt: TGTGCCAGCAGCCAACACCCGGGACAGGGGTATGGCTACACCTTC
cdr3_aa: CASSQHPGQGYGYTF

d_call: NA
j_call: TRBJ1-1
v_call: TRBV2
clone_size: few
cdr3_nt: TGTGCCAGCACCCTAGGGAGAGCGAACACTGAAGCTTTCTTT
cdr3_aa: CASTLGRANTEAFF

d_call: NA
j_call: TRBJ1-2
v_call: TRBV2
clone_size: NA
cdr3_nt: TGTGCCAGCAGTGAAAGGCGGGCGGATGGCTACACCTTC
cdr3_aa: CASSERRADGYTF

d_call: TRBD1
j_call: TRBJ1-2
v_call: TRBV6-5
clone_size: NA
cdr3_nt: TGTGCCAGCACCCGAGGGACAGAGAGTGGCTACACCTTC
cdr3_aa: CASTRGTESGYTF

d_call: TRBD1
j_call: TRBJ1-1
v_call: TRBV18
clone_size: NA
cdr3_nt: TGTGCCAGCTCGATCAAGACAGGGCGGACTGAAGCTTTCTTT
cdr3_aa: CASSIKTGRTEAFF

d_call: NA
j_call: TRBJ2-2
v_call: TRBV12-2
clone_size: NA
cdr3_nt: TGTGCAAGTCGCCAACAGGGGAATGCCGGGGAGCTGTTTTTT
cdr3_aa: CASRQQGNAGELFF

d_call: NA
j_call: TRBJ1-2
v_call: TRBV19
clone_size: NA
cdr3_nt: TGTGCCAGTAGGAATATCGACATGATCCATGGCTACACCTTC
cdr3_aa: CASRNIDMIHGYTF

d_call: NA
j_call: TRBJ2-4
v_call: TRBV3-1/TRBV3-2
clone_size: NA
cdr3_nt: TGTGCCAGCAGCCTACAGGGACGGAAAAACATTCAGTACTTC
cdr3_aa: CASSLQGRKNIQYF

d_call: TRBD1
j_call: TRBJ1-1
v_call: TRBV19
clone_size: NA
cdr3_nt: TGTGCCAGCAAAGGACAGGGATTGGGCACTGAAGCTTTCTTT
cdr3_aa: CASKGQGLGTEAFF

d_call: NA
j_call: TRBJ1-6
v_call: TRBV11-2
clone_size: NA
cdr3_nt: TGTGCCAGCAGCACATTCGGGGGGGGGCAGGGGTCACCCCTCCACTTT
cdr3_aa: CASSTFGGGQGSPLHF

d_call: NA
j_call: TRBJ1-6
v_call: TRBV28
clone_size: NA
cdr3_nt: TGTGCCAGCAGCCGCAAAGAGGTTTCACCCCTCCACTTT
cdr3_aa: CASSRKEVSPLHF

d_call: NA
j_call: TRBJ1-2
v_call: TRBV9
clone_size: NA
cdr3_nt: TGTGCCAGCAGCGTAGATGTAGGAGAAGGAGACTATGGCTACACCTTC
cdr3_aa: CASSVDVGEGDYGYTF

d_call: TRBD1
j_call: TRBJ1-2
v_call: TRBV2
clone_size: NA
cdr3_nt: TGTGCCAGCAGTGTGGACAGGGAGTATGGCTACACCTTC
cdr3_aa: CASSVDREYGYTF

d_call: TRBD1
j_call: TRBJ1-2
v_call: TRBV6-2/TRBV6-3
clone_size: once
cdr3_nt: TGTGCCAGCAGTCGGACAGGGTTGGTGTATGGCTACACCTTC
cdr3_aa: CASSRTGLVYGYTF

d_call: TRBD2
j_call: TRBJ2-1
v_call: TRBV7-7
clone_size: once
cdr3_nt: TGTGCCAGCAGCCCCCGCCCCGGGACTAGCGGTTACAATGAGCAGTTCTTC
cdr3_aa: CASSPRPGTSGYNEQFF

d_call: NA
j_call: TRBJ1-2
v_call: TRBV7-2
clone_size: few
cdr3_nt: TGTGCCAGCAGCTTAGGAGGGGCAGGGGACTATGGCTACACCTTC
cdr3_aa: CASSLGGAGDYGYTF

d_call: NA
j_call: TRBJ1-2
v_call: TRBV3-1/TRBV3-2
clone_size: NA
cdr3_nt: TGTGCCAGCAGCCAAGATGGCCGTGGCTACACCTTC
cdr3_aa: CASSQDGRGYTF

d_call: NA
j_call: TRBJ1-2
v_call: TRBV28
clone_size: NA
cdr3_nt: TGTGCCAGCAGTTTATTAGTGACGGAGAGAGATGGCTACACCTTC
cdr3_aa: CASSLLVTERDGYTF

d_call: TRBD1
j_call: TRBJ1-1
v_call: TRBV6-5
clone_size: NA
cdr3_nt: TGTGCCAGCAGACAGGGGGTTGAGGCTTTCTTT
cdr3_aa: CASRQGVEAFF

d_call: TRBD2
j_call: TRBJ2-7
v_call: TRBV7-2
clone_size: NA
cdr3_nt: TGTGCCAGCAGCGCCGCGGGGGGCGGGTCCTACGAGCAGTACTTC
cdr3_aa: CASSAAGGGSYEQYF

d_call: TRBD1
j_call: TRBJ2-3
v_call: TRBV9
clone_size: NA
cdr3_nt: TGTGCCAGCACGTCCGGGACAGGGGATGTTGATACGCAGTATTTT
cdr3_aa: CASTSGTGDVDTQYF

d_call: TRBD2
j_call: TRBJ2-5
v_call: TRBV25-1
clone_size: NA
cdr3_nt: TGTGCCAGCAGTGAATATAGCGGGGTCCAAGAGACCCAGTACTTC
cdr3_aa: CASSEYSGVQETQYF

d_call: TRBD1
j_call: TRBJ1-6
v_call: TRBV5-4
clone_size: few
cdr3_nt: TGTGCCAGCAGCTTGCCCACAGGGGATAGGGCACCCCTCCACTTT
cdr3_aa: CASSLPTGDRAPLHF

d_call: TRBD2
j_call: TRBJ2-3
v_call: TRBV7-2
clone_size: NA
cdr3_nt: TGTGCCAGCAGCCTCAGCGGGGCCCGGGATACGCAGTATTTT
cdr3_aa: CASSLSGARDTQYF

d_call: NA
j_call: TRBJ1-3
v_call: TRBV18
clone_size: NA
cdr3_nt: TGTGCCAGCTCCTTAGAGGCCTTACCTAGCTCTGGAAACACCATATATTTT
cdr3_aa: CASSLEALPSSGNTIYF

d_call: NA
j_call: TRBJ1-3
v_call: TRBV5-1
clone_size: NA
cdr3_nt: TGCGCCAGCAGCTTGGGCAACGGCAGGGGCTCTGGAAACACCATATATTTT
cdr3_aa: CASSLGNGRGSGNTIYF

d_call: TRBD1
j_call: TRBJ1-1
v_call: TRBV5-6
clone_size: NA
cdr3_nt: TGTGCCAGCAGCGTAAGGGGGCTCATGAACACTGAAGCTTTCTTT
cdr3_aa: CASSVRGLMNTEAFF

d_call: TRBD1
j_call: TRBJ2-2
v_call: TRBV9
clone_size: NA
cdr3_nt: TGTGCCAGCAGCGCTAGACAGGGGGGCACCGGGGAGCTGTTTTTT
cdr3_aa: CASSARQGGTGELFF

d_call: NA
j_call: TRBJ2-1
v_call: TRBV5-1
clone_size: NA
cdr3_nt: TGCGCCAGCAGCTTGGGGGCTCGAGACAATGAGCAGTTCTTC
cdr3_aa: CASSLGARDNEQFF

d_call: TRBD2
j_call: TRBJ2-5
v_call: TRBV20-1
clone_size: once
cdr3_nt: TGCAGTGCTAGTGTGGTAGCGGGGGAAGAGACCCAGTACTTC
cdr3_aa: CSASVVAGEETQYF